The rows below give T cell receptor beta chains drawn from one sample of a study of T cell clones after liver transplantation. Clones were sequenced by immunoSEQ multiplex PCR, and TCRdb holds only the in-frame ones, with some missing. The repertoire holds roughly 51,000 clones, more than 65% seen once, with about 10% in the top ten. The sample was CD4+ T cells from blood, taken around 54 months after liver transplant. These receptor sequences come from a human patient who received a liver transplant. Some T cells may have come from the graft donor. Both conserved end residues are part of each CDR3. D genes are given only for firm matches. Only some rows state a clone size, as once, few, many or a class for expanded clones.

clone_size,d_call,v_call,j_call,cdr3_aa,cdr3_nt
NA,TRBD2,TRBV19,TRBJ2-3,CASSMGSGGFTDTQYF,TGTGCCAGTAGTATGGGGAGCGGGGGGTTCACAGATACGCAGTATTTT
NA,TRBD1,TRBV6-5,TRBJ1-2,CASSKGRKTGDGYTF,TGTGCCAGCAGTAAGGGGAGAAAGACAGGGGACGGCTACACCTTC
NA,TRBD1,TRBV19,TRBJ1-5,CASSPSGQGSQPQHF,TGTGCCAGTAGTCCTTCCGGACAGGGAAGTCAGCCCCAGCATTTT
NA,NA,TRBV6-5,TRBJ1-5,CASSYSIGVNQPQHF,TGTGCCAGCAGTTACTCGATAGGCGTTAATCAGCCCCAGCATTTT
NA,NA,TRBV27,TRBJ2-7,CASSSQAGYEQYF,TGTGCCAGCAGTTCCCAGGCCGGCTACGAGCAGTACTTC
NA,NA,TRBV11-2,TRBJ2-7,CASSLGESFYEQYF,TGTGCCAGCAGCTTAGGTGAAAGTTTCTACGAGCAGTACTTC
NA,NA,TRBV5-8,TRBJ1-4,CASSSNGLVNEKLFF,TGTGCCAGCAGCTCGAACGGCTTGGTAAATGAAAAACTGTTTTTT
NA,TRBD2,TRBV11-2,TRBJ2-1,CASSLVSGTSHNEQFF,TGTGCCAGCAGCTTAGTATCCGGGACTAGTCACAATGAGCAGTTCTTC
NA,NA,TRBV2,TRBJ1-2,CASRPDTYGYTF,TGTGCCAGCAGACCCGACACCTATGGCTACACCTTC
NA,NA,TRBV2,TRBJ1-6,CASSEGQWNSPLHF,TGTGCCAGCAGTGAAGGTCAGTGGAATTCACCCCTCCACTTT
NA,NA,TRBV5-1,TRBJ1-5,CASSLGPGSNQPQHF,TGCGCCAGCAGCTTGGGCCCCGGTAGCAATCAGCCCCAGCATTTT
NA,TRBD2,TRBV7-2,TRBJ2-5,CASRLAALETQYF,TGTGCCAGCAGGCTAGCGGCTCTCGAGACCCAGTACTTC
NA,NA,TRBV7-2,TRBJ2-7,CASSLGAMGFDEQYF,TGTGCCAGCAGCTTAGGGGCAATGGGTTTCGACGAGCAGTACTTC
NA,NA,TRBV21-1,TRBJ2-7,CASSKARWGSYEQYF,TGTGCCAGCAGCAAAGCAAGGTGGGGGTCCTACGAGCAGTACTTC
NA,TRBD1,TRBV9,TRBJ1-2,CASTQGPSYGYTF,TGTGCCAGCACACAGGGGCCGAGCTATGGCTACACCTTC
NA,NA,TRBV27,TRBJ2-2,CASRPDSLTGELFF,TGTGCCAGCAGGCCGGACAGCCTCACCGGGGAGCTGTTTTTT
few,NA,TRBV6-1,TRBJ2-2,CASSPRQGLSGELFF,TGTGCCAGCAGTCCAAGACAGGGACTATCCGGGGAGCTGTTTTTT
NA,TRBD2,TRBV7-2,TRBJ2-7,CASSLESGGKAYEQYF,TGTGCCAGCAGCTTAGAGTCGGGGGGGAAAGCCTACGAGCAGTACTTC
NA,NA,TRBV10-3,TRBJ1-5,CAILQIPLPYSNQPQHF,TGTGCCATCCTCCAGATTCCCCTCCCTTATAGCAATCAGCCCCAGCATTTT
few,NA,TRBV2,TRBJ2-7,CASSASSYEQYF,TGTGCCAGCAGTGCCAGCTCCTACGAGCAGTACTTC
NA,NA,TRBV30,TRBJ1-1,CAWRRGFGEAFF,TGTGCCTGGAGGCGGGGGTTTGGGGAAGCTTTCTTT
NA,NA,TRBV19,TRBJ1-1,CASSTSPRTMNTEAFF,TGTGCCAGTAGTACCAGCCCCAGAACTATGAACACTGAAGCTTTCTTT
NA,TRBD1,TRBV29-1,TRBJ1-2,CSVGDRGGYTF,TGCAGCGTCGGTGACAGGGGTGGCTACACCTTC
NA,NA,TRBV9,TRBJ1-3,CASSVDLGGSGNTIYF,TGTGCCAGCAGCGTAGACTTGGGGGGCTCTGGAAACACCATATATTTT
NA,TRBD2,TRBV9,TRBJ2-1,CASNAGGANNEQFF,TGTGCCAGTAATGCGGGGGGCGCTAACAATGAGCAGTTCTTC
NA,NA,TRBV5-1,TRBJ2-7,CASSLLGMGVDEQYF,TGCGCCAGCAGCTTGTTGGGTATGGGTGTGGACGAGCAGTACTTC
NA,TRBD1,TRBV19,TRBJ1-1,CASSIGGTVGEAFF,TGTGCCAGTAGTATAGGAGGGACAGTAGGAGAAGCTTTCTTT
NA,NA,TRBV7-7,TRBJ2-5,CASSLDLAETQYF,TGTGCCAGCAGCTTAGACCTGGCAGAGACCCAGTACTTC
NA,TRBD1,TRBV7-7,TRBJ2-2,CASSQDRGAAGELFF,TGTGCTAGCAGCCAGGACAGGGGGGCGGCCGGGGAGCTGTTTTTT
NA,NA,TRBV18,TRBJ1-1,CASSPEGKFTEAFF,TGTGCCAGCTCACCAGAAGGGAAATTCACTGAAGCTTTCTTT
NA,NA,TRBV19,TRBJ1-1,CASSPRENTEAFF,TGTGCCAGTAGTCCCAGGGAAAACACTGAAGCTTTCTTT
NA,TRBD1,TRBV4-2,TRBJ2-2,CASSQEGDRGTGELFF,TGTGCCAGCAGCCAAGAGGGCGACAGGGGCACCGGGGAGCTGTTTTTT
NA,TRBD1,TRBV25-1,TRBJ1-1,CASSESLRQGFSTEAFF,TGTGCCAGCAGTGAATCCCTCCGACAGGGTTTCAGTACTGAAGCTTTCTTT
few,NA,TRBV28,TRBJ2-3,CASSLSRVQDTQYF,TGTGCCAGCAGTTTAAGCAGGGTCCAAGATACGCAGTATTTT
NA,NA,TRBV19,TRBJ1-6,CASSKSSGDNGNSPLHF,TGTGCCAGTAGTAAATCTTCCGGGGACAATGGTAATTCACCCCTCCACTTT
NA,TRBD1,TRBV7-9,TRBJ1-2,CASRSTPRDRVSDGYTF,TGTGCCAGCAGATCAACCCCCCGGGACAGGGTGTCCGATGGCTACACCTTC
NA,TRBD1,TRBV9,TRBJ2-5,CASSVGETGGQETQYF,TGTGCCAGCAGCGTAGGGGAAACAGGGGGCCAAGAGACCCAGTACTTC
NA,NA,TRBV6-1,TRBJ1-1,CASSEMRGNTEAFF,TGTGCCAGCAGTGAGATGAGGGGGAACACTGAAGCTTTCTTT
NA,TRBD1,TRBV10-2,TRBJ1-4,CASRQGLNEKLFF,TGCGCCAGCCGACAGGGGCTTAATGAAAAACTGTTTTTT
NA,NA,TRBV5-4,TRBJ2-7,CASSFQPSPGHEQYF,TGTGCCAGCAGCTTTCAGCCTTCCCCCGGTCACGAGCAGTACTTC